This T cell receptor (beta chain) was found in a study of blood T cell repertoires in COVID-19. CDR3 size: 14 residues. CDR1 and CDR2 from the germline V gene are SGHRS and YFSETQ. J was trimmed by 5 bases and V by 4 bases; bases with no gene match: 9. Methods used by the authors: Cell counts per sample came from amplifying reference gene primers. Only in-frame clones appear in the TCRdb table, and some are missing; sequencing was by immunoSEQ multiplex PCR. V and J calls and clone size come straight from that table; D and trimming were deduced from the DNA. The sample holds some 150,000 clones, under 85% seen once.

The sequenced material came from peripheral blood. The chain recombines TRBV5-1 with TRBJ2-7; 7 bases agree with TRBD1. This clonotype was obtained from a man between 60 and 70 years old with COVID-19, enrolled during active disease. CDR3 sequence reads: CASSNPQGFHEQYF. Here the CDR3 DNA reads TGCGCCAGCAGCAACCCACAGGGGTTCCACGAGCAGTACTTC. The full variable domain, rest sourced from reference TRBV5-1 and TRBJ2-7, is KAGVTQTPRYLIKTRGQQVTLSCSPISGHRSVSWYQQTPGQGLQFLFEYFSETQRNKGNFPGRFSGRQFSNSRSEMNVSTLELGDSALYLCASSNPQGFHEQYFGPGTRLTVT.